This T cell receptor (beta chain) was documented in a study of cytomegalovirus exposure and HLA in healthy donors. This clone appeared once. The antigen is not known. The CDR3 runs 15 residues. Germline V gene sequence: CDR1 SGHRS, CDR2 YFSETQ. Between the trimmed V and J ends, which lost 4 bases and 0 bases, there was a span of 13 bases. Points from the study as a whole: Several top significant clusters appeared, in a later analysis, to be linked to common viral pathogens. Only CMV serostatus was available as immune exposure information. In an earlier analysis, about 87% or about 30%: the productive usage of most TCR beta V segments.

The PCR employed 60 Vbeta primers together with 13 Jbeta primers. Sequenced by immunoSEQ multiplex PCR; TCRdb stores in-frame clones only, minus some. The sample includes more than 150,000 clones, 70% to 85% seen only once; the top ten take approximately 6.3%. The receptor was isolated from a woman between 50 and 59 years old in good health and CMV-seropositive. V gene TRBV5-1 combines with J gene TRBJ1-1; a possible D gene is TRBD1 (6 bases). Sample: PBMCs. CDR3: CASSGRDTMNTEAFF. The CDR3 DNA is TGCGCCAGCAGCGGCCGGGACACGATGAACACTGAAGCTTTCTTT. The full variable domain, with the rest looked up from reference TRBV5-1 and TRBJ1-1, is KAGVTQTPRYLIKTRGQQVTLSCSPISGHRSVSWYQQTPGQGLQFLFEYFSETQRNKGNFPGRFSGRQFSNSRSEMNVSTLELGDSALYLCASSGRDTMNTEAFFGQGTRLTVV.